The rows below give T cell receptor beta chains drawn from one sample of a study of blood T cell repertoires in COVID-19. This table comes from immunoSEQ multiplex PCR, and its TCRdb copy is limited to in-frame clones, with some not included. The sample holds some 250,000 clones, approximately 86% seen once. Input material: peripheral blood. These receptors came from a woman in her 70s with active or convalescent COVID-19. Each CDR3 is given with its conserved first and last residue. D genes are given only for firm matches. The listing skips clone size in some rows; elsewhere it reads once, few, many or a size class.

cdr3_length	v_call	clone_size	j_call	d_call	cdr3_aa	cdr3_nt
14	TRBV7-8	.	TRBJ2-3	.	CASTYDKRTDTQYF	TGTGCCAGCACCTATGACAAACGCACAGATACGCAGTATTTT
13	TRBV11-2	.	TRBJ1-2	.	CASSFAIALGYTF	TGTGCCAGCAGCTTTGCGATTGCTTTGGGCTACACCTTC
13	TRBV19	.	TRBJ1-1	.	CASSTGRGTEAFF	TGTGCCAGTAGTACGGGGAGGGGTACTGAAGCTTTCTTT
16	TRBV3-1/TRBV3-2	few	TRBJ2-7	TRBD2	CASSQDGEGRDGEQYF	TGTGCCAGCAGCCAAGATGGAGAAGGGAGGGACGGGGAGCAGTACTTC
12	TRBV7-2	.	TRBJ2-3	.	CASSQGGDTQYF	TGTGCCAGCAGCCAAGGAGGAGATACGCAGTATTTT
13	TRBV2	.	TRBJ2-7	TRBD1	CASRGTGSYEQYF	TGTGCCAGCAGGGGGACAGGCTCCTACGAGCAGTACTTC
13	TRBV11-3	.	TRBJ2-2	.	CASRSGNTGELFF	TGTGCCAGCAGATCAGGGAACACCGGGGAGCTGTTTTTT
13	TRBV6-5	.	TRBJ2-1	.	CAIRGSGDNEQFF	TGTGCCATTCGCGGGTCCGGGGATAATGAGCAGTTCTTC
16	TRBV11-2	.	TRBJ1-2	.	CASSFRQATKAYGYTF	TGTGCCAGCAGCTTTCGACAGGCCACGAAGGCCTATGGCTACACCTTC
14	TRBV2	.	TRBJ1-2	.	CASSSYAGQPGYTF	TGTGCCAGCAGTTCGTATGCAGGGCAGCCTGGCTACACCTTC
12	TRBV19	few	TRBJ1-1	TRBD1	CASIRDRGPAFF	TGTGCCAGTATCAGGGACAGGGGGCCGGCTTTCTTT
14	TRBV27	once	TRBJ1-2	.	CASTPFGGPYGYTF	TGTGCCAGCACTCCTTTCGGGGGGCCATATGGCTACACCTTC
15	TRBV5-1	.	TRBJ2-1	TRBD1	CASSLDRGLLNEQFF	TGCGCCAGCAGCTTGGACAGGGGGCTTCTGAATGAGCAGTTCTTC
15	TRBV7-7	.	TRBJ2-2	TRBD1	CASSPGTDNTGELFF	TGTGCCAGCAGCCCTGGGACAGATAACACCGGGGAGCTGTTTTTT
14	TRBV6-5	.	TRBJ1-5	.	CASRQEIPGQPQHF	TGTGCCAGCAGACAGGAAATTCCCGGGCAGCCCCAGCATTTT
21	TRBV5-3	once	TRBJ1-5	TRBD1	CARSLAPDRGEVLGSNQPQHF	TGTGCCAGAAGCTTAGCTCCCGACAGGGGGGAAGTCCTAGGCTCCAATCAGCCCCAGCATTTT
16	TRBV5-6	.	TRBJ2-2	TRBD2	CASSLSGGANTGELFF	TGTGCCAGCAGCTTGAGCGGGGGCGCGAACACCGGGGAGCTGTTTTTT
15	TRBV27	once	TRBJ2-1	.	CASSLRGAFVDEQFF	TGTGCCAGCAGTTTACGGGGGGCGTTCGTAGATGAGCAGTTCTTC
11	TRBV6-1	.	TRBJ1-5	.	CASSDDQPQHF	TGTGCCAGCAGTGACGATCAGCCCCAGCATTTT
16	TRBV24-1	once	TRBJ2-2	TRBD2	CATSDYLTSGDGELFF	TGTGCCACCAGTGATTACCTAACTAGCGGGGACGGGGAGCTGTTTTTT
13	TRBV19	.	TRBJ2-4	.	CASSIKEREPQYF	TGTGCCAGTAGTATAAAGGAAAGGGAGCCCCAGTACTTC
15	TRBV9	few	TRBJ1-2	.	CASSVAPGQTYGYTF	TGTGCCAGCAGCGTAGCCCCTGGACAGACCTATGGCTACACCTTC
13	TRBV6-5	.	TRBJ1-1	TRBD1	CASRQGVPFEAFF	TGTGCCAGTCGCCAGGGGGTTCCCTTCGAAGCTTTCTTT
17	TRBV5-1	.	TRBJ2-5	TRBD2	CASSLPTSGGVKETQYF	TGCGCCAGCAGCTTGCCGACTAGCGGGGGGGTAAAAGAGACCCAGTACTTC
13	TRBV7-9	.	TRBJ1-1	.	CASSQSGNTEAFF	TGTGCCAGCAGCCAATCAGGGAACACTGAAGCTTTCTTT
13	TRBV7-9	.	TRBJ1-2	.	CASSQDSRTLYTF	TGTGCCAGCAGCCAGGACAGCCGAACCCTCTACACCTTC
11	TRBV20-1	.	TRBJ1-2	.	CSAPADNGYTF	TGCAGTGCTCCGGCTGACAATGGCTACACCTTC
15	TRBV18	few	TRBJ2-7	TRBD1	CASSPGDRNAYEQYF	TGTGCCAGCTCACCGGGGGACAGAAATGCCTACGAGCAGTACTTC
15	TRBV18	.	TRBJ1-2	.	CASSPRLVAVSGYTF	TGTGCCAGCTCACCCAGACTTGTGGCGGTCAGTGGCTACACCTTC
15	TRBV11-2	.	TRBJ2-3	.	CASSYGTFDTDTQYF	TGTGCCAGCAGCTACGGGACTTTCGACACAGATACGCAGTATTTT
14	TRBV11-2	.	TRBJ2-5	.	CASSLVSGTPTQYF	TGTGCCAGCAGCTTAGTTAGTGGGACTCCGACCCAGTACTTC
15	TRBV5-6	.	TRBJ1-6	.	CASSLRGLTIPPLHF	TGTGCCAGCAGCTTGAGGGGACTAACAATTCCGCCCCTCCACTTT
15	TRBV5-5	.	TRBJ1-1	TRBD1	CASSPIRTGSTEAFF	TGTGCCAGCAGCCCTATCCGGACAGGGAGCACTGAAGCTTTCTTT
15	TRBV6-5	.	TRBJ1-2	TRBD1	CASRFPGQEYYGYTF	TGTGCCAGCAGATTTCCGGGACAGGAATACTATGGCTACACCTTC
15	TRBV7-9	.	TRBJ1-1	.	CASSLGQAMNTEAFF	TGTGCCAGCAGCTTAGGACAGGCGATGAACACTGAAGCTTTCTTT